This T cell receptor beta chain is from a study of blood T cell repertoires in COVID-19. Looking at the study overall: Nucleic acid was either cDNA or gDNA, and it came from T cells, B-cell-depleted T cells, or PBMCs.

Living in about two dozen US areas, the participants were between roughly 18 and 90 years of age. Individuals in the exposed group had encountered a COVID-19 case within 2 weeks preceding study entry. The CDR3 sequence is 13 residues long. In germline, CDR1 is SEHNR, CDR2 FQNEAQ (reference sequence). V was trimmed by 7 bases and J by 1 base, leaving 11 bases between them. As handled by the study authors: Estimates of nucleated cell counts were drawn from the amplification of reference gene primers. The data were produced by immunoSEQ multiplex PCR, yet TCRdb's version contains in-frame clones alone and is incomplete. The V and J calls and clone size are taken from that table; D and trimming were inferred from the DNA. This table holds 250,000 or so clones, over 70% found once.

The chain couples TRBV7-9 to TRBJ2-7, with D unclear. The TCR originated in a woman in her 30s who had been exposed to COVID-19. The sequenced material came from PBMCs or T cells enriched from blood (not recorded which). In DNA, the CDR3 is TGTGCCAGCAACCCGTTCAGTTCCTACGAGCAGTACTTC. Protein: CASNPFSSYEQYF.